This entry lists 11 T cell receptor beta chains sequenced from one sample in a study of T cell clonality in common variable immunodeficiency. Points from the study as a whole: Fewer deletions and N-nucleotide insertions were reportedly seen in common variable immunodeficiency TCR beta sequences.

Sequenced by immunoSEQ multiplex PCR; TCRdb stores in-frame clones only, minus some. This sample carries tens of thousands of clones, none of them present only once. No antigen has been assigned to these receptors. The sample comprised peripheral blood mononuclear cells. These receptors all stem from a human donor with common variable immunodeficiency.

This clone came up a few times. Read data end 3 residues before the CDR3 end; the end is taken from the germline J gene. J is TRBJ1-2 and V is TRBV5-1, with 9 bases that match TRBD1. Germline lookup yields CDR1 SGHRS and CDR2 YFSETQ. The V gene end was trimmed by 1 base and the J gene end by 6 bases; junction bases not matched to a gene: 25. The CDR3 is 21 amino acids. CDR3 DNA (partial): TGCGCCAGCAGCTTGAGTCCCGGGACAGGGAGCAATAATCATTTGGGGGATGGC. It codes for CASSLSPGTGSNNHLGDG. The full-length CDR3 reads as CASSLSPGTGSNNHLGDGYTF.

This clone was seen at least ten times. The CDR3 goes on 3 residues after the read ends, and that part is filled in from the germline J gene. This chain connects TRBV12-3 or TRBV12-4 to TRBJ2-1; 13 positions match TRBD2. The CDR3 sequence is 15 residues long. V dropped 5 bases and J dropped 7; count of bases not matched to a gene: 5. The CDR3 sequence: CASSLGLAGSNEQFF. The sequenced part of the CDR3 DNA is TGTGCCAGCAGTCTGGGACTAGCGGGGTCTAATGAG.

The table lists this clone with a few counts. Read data end 3 residues before the CDR3 end; the end is taken from the germline J gene. The rearrangement joins TRBV5-1 to TRBJ2-3; TRBD2 agrees at 9 bases. CDR3 length equals 16 residues. Germline CDR1 SGHRS, CDR2 YFSETQ. Germline trimming cut 1 base from V and 4 bases from J; bases unmatched to any gene: 7. CDR3 DNA (partial): TGCGCCAGCAGCTTGAGTGGCGGGGGGGCGTCAGATACG. Translation: CASSLSGGGASDT. The CDR3 in full is CASSLSGGGASDTQYF.

Incomplete CDR3 DNA: TGTGCCAGCAGTGAAAGTATGGCTTTCCAAGAGACC. It is translated as CASSESMAFQET. The complete CDR3 reads CASSESMAFQETQYF. The chain joins TRBV6-1 to TRBJ2-5; D call uncertain. The CDR3 goes on 3 residues after the read ends, and that part is filled in from the germline J gene. The CDR3 is made up of 15 amino acids. The germline CDR1 and CDR2 sequences are MNHNS and SASEGT. Trimming left V 2 bases short and J 1 base short, with 11 bases between.

This clone was counted only a few times. The read ends 3 residues shy of where the CDR3 ends; the end is completed using the germline J gene. The chain employs TRBV30 and TRBJ1-1; D remains unclear. Trimming shortened V by 0 bases and J by 1 base, and 6 bases separated the two germline ends. Germline V gene data show CDR1 as GTSNPN and CDR2 as SVGIG (reference sequence). The CDR3 length is 13 residues. CDR3 loop: CAWSVKGNTEAFF. The CDR3 bases that were read are TGTGCCTGGAGTGTTAAGGGGAACACTGAA.

This clone was seen only a few times. The missing CDR3 end, 3 residues past where the read stops, is filled in from the germline J gene. The chain joins TRBV30 to TRBJ1-6; 9 bases match TRBD1. Trimming took 2 bases from V and 9 from J; bases not matched to a gene: 5. This CDR3 has 14 residues. Germline V gene sequence: CDR1 GTSNPN, CDR2 SVGIG (reference sequence). CDR3 DNA, as far as it was read: TGTGCCTGGAGTAGGGGACAGGGTAGTTCACCC. Translating gives CAWSRGQGSSP. The CDR3 in full is CAWSRGQGSSPLHF.

A word on this clone: The read terminates 3 residues ahead of where the CDR3 ends, so the germline J gene completes it. This chain uses TRBV6-2 or TRBV6-3 with TRBJ2-1; 8 bases map to TRBD2. Trimming at V came to 5 bases and at J to 6 bases, leaving 6 bases not matched to a gene. Germline V gives CDR1 MNHEY, CDR2 SVGEGT. This CDR3 region has 14 residues. The CDR3 is CASSPGGPANEQFF. Partial CDR3 DNA: TGTGCCAGCAGTCCGGGGGGGCCAGCCAATGAG.

There are a few counts of this clone. The junction shows a germline mismatch at one end, possibly a read error. The read ends 3 residues before the CDR3 terminus; that terminus is restored from the germline J gene. The chain couples TRBV7-9 to TRBJ2-7, with 8 bases matching TRBD1. The CDR3 totals 13 residues. CDR1 SEHNR and CDR2 FQNEAQ come from the germline V gene (reference sequence). The CDR3 loop is CSSSYRGAYEQYF. The CDR3 DNA, read in part, is TGTTCCAGCAGCTACAGGGGGGCCTACGAG.

Turning to this clone: The read gets to within 3 residues of the CDR3 end, and the germline J gene fills in the rest. The chain has TRBV7-2 and TRBJ2-5; D remains ambiguous. This CDR3 is 13 amino acids long. Trimming removed 1 base from V and 4 bases from J, with 7 bases in between. Germline assignment: CDR1 SGHTA and CDR2 FQGNSA. The part of the CDR3 DNA that was read is TGTGCCAGCAGCTTAGGCGTCCGAGAGACC. As protein: CASSLGVRET. The full CDR3 is CASSLGVRETQYF.

This clone was recorded many times. The CDR3 extends 3 residues past the end of the read, so its final part is completed from the germline J gene. The chain uses TRBV7-9 and TRBJ1-4, with unresolved D. V gave up 1 base and J gave up 5 bases, with 11 bases separating them. The CDR3 runs 15 residues. Germline CDR1 is SEHNR and CDR2 is FQNEAQ (reference sequence). CDR3 in amino acids: CASSLEAGTNEKLFF. CDR3 DNA (partial): TGTGCCAGCAGCTTAGAAGCAGGCACCAATGAAAAA. Full variable domain (outside the CDR3, taken from reference TRBV7-9 and TRBJ1-4): DTGVSQNPRHKITKRGQNVTFRCDPISEHNRLYWYRQTLGQGPEFLTYFQNEAQLEKSRLLSDRFSAERPKGSFSTLEIQRTEQGDSAMYLCASSLEAGTNEKLFFGSGTQLSVL.

This clone has a count of ten or more. The sequence runs out 3 residues before the end of the CDR3; the remainder is reconstructed from the germline J gene. This chain connects TRBV6-2 or TRBV6-3 to TRBJ2-5; 8 bases map to TRBD1. This CDR3 is built from 15 residues. Trimming took 5 bases from V and 2 from J; bases not matched to a gene: 7. The germline V gene encodes CDR1 MNHEY and CDR2 SVGEGT. The CDR3 protein is CASSHRTGPQETQYF. The part of the CDR3 DNA that was read is TGTGCCAGCAGTCATCGGACAGGGCCGCAAGAGACC.